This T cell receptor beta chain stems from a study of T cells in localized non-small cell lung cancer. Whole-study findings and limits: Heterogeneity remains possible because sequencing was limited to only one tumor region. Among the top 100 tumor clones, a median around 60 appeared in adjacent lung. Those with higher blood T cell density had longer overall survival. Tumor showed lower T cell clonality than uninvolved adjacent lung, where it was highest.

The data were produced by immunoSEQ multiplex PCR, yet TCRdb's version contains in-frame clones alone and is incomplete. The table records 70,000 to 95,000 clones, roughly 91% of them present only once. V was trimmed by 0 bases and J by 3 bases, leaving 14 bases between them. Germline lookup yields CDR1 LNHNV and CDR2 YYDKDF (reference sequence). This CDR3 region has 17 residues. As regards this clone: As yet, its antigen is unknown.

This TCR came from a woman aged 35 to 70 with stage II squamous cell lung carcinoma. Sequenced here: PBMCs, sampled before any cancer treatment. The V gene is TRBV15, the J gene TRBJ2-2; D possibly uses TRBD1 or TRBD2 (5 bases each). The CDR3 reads CATSRDEGARDTGELFF. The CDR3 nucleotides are TGTGCCACCAGCAGAGATGAAGGGGCGCGGGACACCGGGGAGCTGTTTTTT. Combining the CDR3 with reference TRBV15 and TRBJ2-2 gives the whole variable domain DAMVIQNPRYQVTQFGKPVTLSCSQTLNHNVMYWYQQKSSQAPKLLFHYYDKDFNNEADTPDNFQSRRPNTSFCFLDIRSPGLGDTAMYLCATSRDEGARDTGELFFGEGSRLTVL.